Presented here are 20 T cell receptor beta chains from one specimen sequenced in a study of OX40 agonist ivuxolimab in advanced cancers. Sequenced by immunoSEQ multiplex PCR; TCRdb stores in-frame clones only, minus some. Of around 50,000 clones detected, 85% to 90% appear once; the ten largest clones hold roughly 10%. The sample in question was CD4+ or CD8+ T cells sorted from blood, obtained in a trial of the OX40 agonist ivuxolimab. These receptors all stem from an adult with an advanced solid tumor such as melanoma, head and neck, liver or kidney cancer.

The chain recombines TRBV2 with TRBJ2-3; either TRBD1 or TRBD2 may fit D (6 bases each). Deletions cut 7 bases from V and 3 bases from J, with 14 bases between. CDR3 length equals 14 residues. Germline V gene sequence: CDR1 SNHLY, CDR2 FYNNEI. The CDR3 protein is CASTIGGGTDTQYF. The CDR3 DNA reads as TGTGCCAGCACTATAGGAGGGGGTACAGATACGCAGTATTTT.

The chain links TRBV19 to TRBJ2-7, with TRBD2 as a possible D gene (7 bases). The CDR3 is 11 residues long. Trimming cost V 6 bases and J 5 bases, with 8 bases left between them. The germline CDR1 and CDR2 sequences are LNHDA and SQIVND (reference sequence). The CDR3 nucleotides are TGTGCCAGTAGGGGGGGGCACGAGCAGTACTTC. Protein: CASRGGHEQYF. Drawing the rest from reference TRBV19 and TRBJ2-7, the complete variable domain is DGGITQSPKYLFRKEGQNVTLSCEQNLNHDAMYWYRQDPGQGLRLIYYSQIVNDFQKGDIAEGYSVSREKKESFPLTVTSAQKNPTAFYLCASRGGHEQYFGPGTRLTVT.

V is TRBV5-5 and J is TRBJ2-1, with 7 nucleotides matching TRBD1. From germline, CDR1 is SGHKS and CDR2 YYEKEE (reference sequence). Trimming cost V 4 bases and J 1 base; bases outside gene matches: 8. The CDR3 has 16 amino acids. The CDR3 loop reads CASSGTGVGSYNEQFF. The CDR3 nucleotides read TGTGCCAGCAGCGGTACAGGGGTTGGATCCTACAATGAGCAGTTCTTC.

The CDR3 sequence: CASSTPGQGASYNEQFF. Written as DNA, the CDR3 is TGTGCCAGCAGCACACCGGGACAGGGGGCGTCCTACAATGAGCAGTTCTTC. The chain uses TRBV28 and TRBJ2-1, with 12 bases that match TRBD1. Germline V gene sequence: CDR1 MDHEN, CDR2 SYDVKM. The trim removed 6 bases at V and 1 base at J, leaving 7 bases unmatched. This CDR3 is built from 17 residues.

This chain connects TRBV19 to TRBJ2-7, with D maybe TRBD1 (5 bases). The germline V gene encodes CDR1 LNHDA and CDR2 SQIVND (reference sequence). V lost 5 bases, J lost 6 bases, and 17 bases lay in between. The CDR3 runs 14 residues. CDR3 sequence reads: CASSAHTGFGEQYF. CDR3 nucleotide sequence: TGTGCCAGTAGTGCCCATACAGGCTTCGGCGAGCAGTACTTC.

A note on this clone: At one boundary the junction diverges from the germline segment, which might be a read error. The V gene is TRBV7-7, the J gene TRBJ1-3; D is unclear. Germline CDR1 is SSHAT and CDR2 is FNYEAQ (reference sequence). The CDR3 consists of 13 residues. The CDR3 spells CASSDGRGNTIYF. As DNA, the CDR3 is TGTGCTAGCAGCGACGGCCGGGGAAACACCATATATTTT.

CDR3 region: CASSLGGLQPQHF. In nucleotides, the CDR3 is TGTGCCAGCAGCTTGGGGGGGCTTCAGCCCCAGCATTTT. J is TRBJ1-5 and V is TRBV5-8; possibly TRBD1 for D (6 bases). Germline V gene sequence: CDR1 SGHTS, CDR2 YDEGEE. Trimming left V 0 bases short and J 6 bases short, with 7 bases between. CDR3 size: 13 residues.

The chain carries TRBV19 and TRBJ1-3; 8 nucleotides match TRBD1. With V trimmed by 4 bases and J by 0 bases, 8 bases remained unmatched. Per germline, CDR1 LNHDA and CDR2 SQIVND (reference sequence). The CDR3 totals 17 residues. The CDR3: CASSTTGTGHSGNTIYF. The DNA for the CDR3 is TGTGCCAGTAGTACAACCGGGACAGGCCACTCTGGAAACACCATATATTTT.

The chain is built from TRBV6-6 and TRBJ1-1; 9 bases line up with TRBD1. This CDR3 has 14 amino acids. Trimming at V came to 5 bases and at J to 7 bases, leaving 8 bases not matched to a gene. CDR1 is MNHNY and CDR2 is SVGAGI in the germline V gene (reference sequence). CDR3 loop: CASSRGTGQVEAFF. In nucleotides, the CDR3 is TGTGCCAGCAGTAGGGGGACAGGGCAGGTTGAAGCTTTCTTT.

This clone was seen once. The J gene is TRBJ2-5, the V gene TRBV5-8, with D tentatively TRBD1 (5 bases). The CDR3 spans 12 residues. Germline loops: CDR1 SGHTS, CDR2 YDEGEE. Trimming stripped 0 bases from V and 9 bases from J, with 9 bases between. In DNA, the CDR3 is TGTGCCAGCAGCTTGGAAGCAGGGTCCCAGTACTTC. It is translated as CASSLEAGSQYF.

The V call is TRBV6-6, the J call TRBJ2-2; perhaps TRBD1 as D (5 bases). Trimming removed 7 bases at V and 1 base at J, with 10 bases between. Germline V gene lookup returns CDR1 MNHNY and CDR2 SVGAGI (reference sequence). The CDR3 runs to 14 residues. This chain's CDR3 is CASKGVGNTGELFF. In nucleotides, the CDR3 is TGTGCCAGCAAAGGGGTAGGGAACACCGGGGAGCTGTTTTTT.

This chain links TRBV10-3 with TRBJ2-3; weak D call: TRBD1 (5 bases). The germline gives CDR1 ENHRY, CDR2 SYGVKD. Trimming took 4 bases from V and 6 from J, leaving 14 bases between them. The CDR3 is 14 residues long. The CDR3 is CAISGVGARDTQYF. The CDR3 nucleotides are TGTGCCATCAGTGGGGTAGGGGCGCGGGATACGCAGTATTTT.

This CDR3 is CASSVSGGTSEQFF. Here the CDR3 DNA reads TGTGCCAGCAGCGTTAGCGGGGGTACGTCTGAGCAGTTCTTC. The chain employs TRBV9 and TRBJ2-1, with 9 nucleotides matching TRBD2. The CDR3 covers 14 residues. Trimming took 2 bases from V and 9 from J; bases not matched to a gene: 6. In germline, CDR1 is SGDLS, CDR2 YYNGEE.

The chain recombines TRBV10-3 with TRBJ1-5; D gene ambiguous. In germline, CDR1 is ENHRY, CDR2 SYGVKD. The CDR3 has 14 residues. V was clipped by 3 bases and J by 1 base, with 7 bases between them. CDR3 DNA sequence: TGTGCCATCAGTGATGAAGTAAGCAATCAGCCCCAGCATTTT. It specifies CAISDEVSNQPQHF.

CDR3 residues: CAWSVQVDTDTQYF. The CDR3, as DNA: TGTGCCTGGAGTGTACAGGTGGACACAGATACGCAGTATTTT. The rearrangement uses TRBV30 and TRBJ2-3, with a possible D match to TRBD1 (5 bases). Per the germline V gene, CDR1 is GTSNPN and CDR2 is SVGIG (reference sequence). This CDR3 spans 14 amino acids. V shed 0 bases and J shed 2 bases, with 9 bases lying between them. Looking up the rest from reference TRBV30 and TRBJ2-3 gives the full variable domain: SQTIHQWPATLVQPVGSPLSLECTVEGTSNPNLYWYRQAAGRGLQLLFYSVGIGQISSEVPQNLSASRPQDRQFILSSKKLLLSDSGFYLCAWSVQVDTDTQYFGPGTRLTVL.

J is TRBJ1-3 and V is TRBV7-2; TRBD1 is a possible D gene (6 bases). This CDR3 comprises 15 residues. From germline, CDR1 is SGHTA and CDR2 FQGNSA. The V gene lost 2 bases and the J gene lost 1 base, with 9 bases spanning the gap. CDR3 nucleotide sequence: TGTGCCAGCAGCTTATTGGACAGTTCTGGAAACACCATATATTTT. Residues: CASSLLDSSGNTIYF.

The V gene is TRBV20-1, the J gene TRBJ2-7; D is undetermined. Germline-derived CDR1 and CDR2 are DFQATT and SNEGSKA (reference sequence). The CDR3 consists of 11 residues. The V end was cut by 2 bases, the J end by 5 bases, with 7 bases between. Written as DNA, the CDR3 is TGCAGTGCTAGAAATCCGGACGAGCAGTACTTC. Amino acid sequence: CSARNPDEQYF.

The J gene is TRBJ2-1, the V gene TRBV25-1; 9 nucleotides align to TRBD1. This CDR3 is 14 amino acids long. The ends lost 6 bases at V and 9 bases at J; junction bases unmatched: 9. Germline V gene data show CDR1 as MGHDK and CDR2 as SYGVNS. The CDR3: CASRADRGAGEQFF. The CDR3 nucleotides are TGTGCCAGCAGGGCAGACAGGGGGGCGGGTGAGCAGTTCTTC.

This clone was seen only once. The CDR3 DNA is TGTGCCAGTAGTACCGGGACGCCGCCACTCGGCTACACCTTC. This codes for CASSTGTPPLGYTF. The genes are TRBV19 and TRBJ1-2; TRBD1 might be the D (5 bases). The germline V gene has CDR1 LNHDA and CDR2 SQIVND (reference sequence). CDR3 size: 14 residues. V shed 4 bases and J shed 8 bases, with 17 bases lying between them.

V usage is TRBV5-4 and J usage is TRBJ2-7, with TRBD2 matching 11 bases. The CDR3 contains 14 residues. Germline V gene lookup returns CDR1 SGHNT and CDR2 YYREEE (reference sequence). V lost 4 bases and J lost 3; bases outside the gene matches: 3. CDR3 region: CASSHTSGSYEQYF. As DNA, the CDR3 is TGTGCCAGCAGCCATACTAGCGGGAGCTACGAGCAGTACTTC.